The sample holds one count of the clone carrying this T cell receptor beta chain. The source of the sample is a study of CD8 T cells in Susac syndrome. The RNA input was about 0.45 to 1 ug, and it was reverse transcribed with random hexamers. Amplification of TCR beta CDR3 spanned 54 Vbeta and 13 Jbeta via immunoSEQ multiplex PCR. TCRdb re-analysed the immunoSEQ multiplex PCR reads in MiXCR, keeping a single row per CDR3 protein. This table has about 120,000 distinct CDR3 sequences, around 90% appearing once. V gave up 0 bases and J gave up 3 bases, with 11 bases separating them. The CDR3 runs 16 residues. Germline values: CDR1 LGHNA, CDR2 YSLEER. FACS was used to enrich TEMRA cells, whereas the CD8+ and CD4+ T cells were obtained by negative isolation.

Sequencing was performed on CD8+ T cells from PBMCs. V is TRBV4-3 and J is TRBJ2-2; D remains unclear. The sequence came from a human donor in good health. For the CDR3, the DNA is TGCGCCAGCAGCCAAGATTTTCCAGACTACACCGGGGAGCTGTTTTTT. Protein sequence: CASSQDFPDYTGELFF.